This T cell receptor (beta chain) was captured by sequencing in a study of blood T cells in healthy people across ages. Through a sample-barcoded 5' primer and a J-beta primer mix, a second PCR was run for roughly 7 to 11 cycles. With 12 random nucleotides, a template-switch adaptor tagged each individual cDNA molecule. Each CDR3 protein is one row after TCRdb ran MiXCR on the 5' RACE reads. The data show hundreds of thousands of distinct CDR3 sequences, approximately 50% seen once. V lost 2 bases, J lost 4 bases, and 13 bases lay in between. The CDR3 spans 15 residues. The germline V gene encodes CDR1 SEHNR and CDR2 FQNEAQ (reference sequence). Ranging in age from roughly 6 to 100, the donors were healthy Caucasian individuals from Russia. Isolation of PBMCs gave at least 7 million cells per sample. Every sample gave at least 5.5 micrograms of total RNA when it was extracted.

The sequenced sample was blood. The rearrangement joins TRBV7-9 to TRBJ2-3; maybe TRBD1 (6 bases). The sequence came from a man aged 60-69 years in good health. The CDR3 reads CASSLRGSEPDTQYF. The CDR3 nucleotides read TGTGCCAGCAGCTTAAGGGGGAGTGAGCCAGATACGCAGTATTTT.